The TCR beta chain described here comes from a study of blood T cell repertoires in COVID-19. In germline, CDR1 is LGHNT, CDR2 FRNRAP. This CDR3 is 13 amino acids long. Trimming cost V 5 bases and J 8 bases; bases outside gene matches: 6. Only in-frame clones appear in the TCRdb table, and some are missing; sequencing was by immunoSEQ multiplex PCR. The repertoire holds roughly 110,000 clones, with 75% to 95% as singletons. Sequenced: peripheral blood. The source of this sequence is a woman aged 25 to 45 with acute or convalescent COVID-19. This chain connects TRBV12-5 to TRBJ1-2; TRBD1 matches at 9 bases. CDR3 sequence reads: CASGPGQGEGYTF. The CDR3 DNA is TGTGCTAGTGGTCCGGGACAGGGTGAAGGCTACACCTTC.